Listed here are 30 T cell receptor beta chains from one sample, sequenced in a study of blood T cell repertoires in COVID-19. Clones were sequenced by immunoSEQ multiplex PCR, and TCRdb holds only the in-frame ones, with some missing. The sample lists around 30,000 clones; roughly 90% were seen once. Source material: peripheral blood. These receptor sequences come from a woman aged 40 to 50 with active or convalescent COVID-19.

This rearrangement joins TRBV3-1 (or the pseudogene TRBV3-2) to TRBJ2-7; 8 positions match TRBD1. The V and J ends lost 0 bases and 3 bases, in that order; junction bases with no gene match: 7. CDR1 and CDR2 from the germline V gene are LGHDT and YNNKEL (reference sequence). This CDR3 comprises 16 residues. Here the CDR3 DNA reads TGTGCCAGCAGCCAAGATGGAGGACAGGGCCTCTACGAGCAGTACTTC. This codes for CASSQDGGQGLYEQYF.

In DNA, the CDR3 is TGTGCCAGCAGCCCGATCATGGCTACGGGGGGCTACACCTTC. This sequence encodes CASSPIMATGGYTF. The chain couples TRBV11-2 to TRBJ1-2; D remains unclear. There are 14 residues in the CDR3. The V and J ends lost 5 bases and 8 bases respectively, with 18 bases between them. Germline loops: CDR1 SGHAT, CDR2 FQNNGV.

The chain employs TRBV27 and TRBJ1-5; TRBD1 is a possible D gene (6 bases). CDR3 length: 14 residues. V lost 3 bases, J lost 3 bases, and 9 bases lay in between. Germline assignment: CDR1 MNHEY and CDR2 SMNVEV (reference sequence). For the CDR3, the DNA is TGTGCCAGCAGTTTTAACAGGGCCAATCAGCCCCAGCATTTT. Protein sequence: CASSFNRANQPQHF.

The V call is TRBV30, the J call TRBJ1-1; no clear D. Trimming took off 2 bases at V and 0 bases at J, with 13 bases between the two ends. Germline V CDR1 and CDR2: GTSNPN, SVGIG (reference sequence). The CDR3 has 15 amino acids. CDR3 protein: CAWSPLRFVNTEAFF. CDR3 nucleotides: TGTGCCTGGAGTCCCCTTCGGTTCGTGAACACTGAAGCTTTCTTT.

The V gene is TRBV30, the J gene TRBJ2-1; D might be TRBD1 (6 bases). The germline gives CDR1 GTSNPN, CDR2 SVGIG (reference sequence). There are 13 residues in the CDR3. Deletions cut 3 bases from V and 4 bases from J, with 10 bases between. The CDR3 protein is CAWSGTRYNEQFF. Here the CDR3 DNA reads TGTGCCTGGAGCGGGACACGTTACAATGAGCAGTTCTTC.

The rearrangement joins TRBV9 to TRBJ2-3, with 12 bases that match TRBD2. This CDR3 is built from 16 residues. CDR1 is SGDLS, CDR2 YYNGEE, per germline. J was trimmed by 5 bases and V by 3 bases; bases with no gene match: 7. CDR3 in amino acids: CASSDRLAGAGDTQYF. CDR3 DNA: TGTGCCAGCAGCGATAGACTAGCGGGAGCTGGAGATACGCAGTATTTT.

The chain links TRBV28 to TRBJ1-2; D is possibly TRBD1 (5 bases). V lost 4 bases and J 0 bases, leaving 12 bases between the germline ends. Germline V gene sequence: CDR1 MDHEN, CDR2 SYDVKM. This CDR3 spans 15 amino acids. CDR3 sequence: CASSSTGRANYGYTF. The CDR3, as DNA: TGTGCCAGCAGTTCTACAGGCAGGGCTAACTATGGCTACACCTTC.

The count of this clone is one. The rearrangement uses TRBV2 and TRBJ2-7; TRBD2 matches 16 bases. Germline values: CDR1 SNHLY, CDR2 FYNNEI. This CDR3 comprises 17 residues. V was clipped by 5 bases and J by 2 bases; unmatched bases: 6. CDR3 nucleotides: TGTGCCAGCAGTCCCCTGGGACTAGCGGGAGGGCCCTACGAGCAGTACTTC. This encodes CASSPLGLAGGPYEQYF.

V is TRBV6-5 and J is TRBJ2-1; TRBD2 matches at 8 bases. The CDR3 contains 15 residues. CDR1 and CDR2 from the germline V gene are MNHEY and SVGAGI. The trim removed 5 bases at V and 0 bases at J, leaving 3 bases unmatched. The CDR3 DNA reads as TGTGCCAGCAGTCGGAGCGGGAGCTCCTACAATGAGCAGTTCTTC. Translation: CASSRSGSSYNEQFF.

The genes are TRBV21-1 and TRBJ2-1; the table's D call of TRBD2 was not tested on the DNA. TRBV21-1 is listed as a pseudogene. The CDR3 consists of 17 residues. As DNA, the CDR3 is TGTGCCAGCAGCACTGGCGGGGCTTGGACCCCTTACAATGAGCAGTTCTTC. This gives the protein CASSTGGAWTPYNEQFF.

V and J are TRBV5-1 and TRBJ2-5; 8 bases agree with TRBD2. Germline V gene lookup returns CDR1 SGHRS and CDR2 YFSETQ. V was pared by 7 bases and J by 1 base, with 3 bases of the junction left unmatched. CDR3 length: 13 residues. The CDR3 nucleotides are TGCGCCAGCGGGCGGGGGGCCCAAGAGACCCAGTACTTC. Translation: CASGRGAQETQYF.

The chain is built from TRBV19 and TRBJ2-1, with 13 positions matching TRBD2. With V trimmed by 5 bases and J by 9 bases, 7 bases remained unmatched. In germline, CDR1 is LNHDA, CDR2 SQIVND (reference sequence). The CDR3 contains 15 residues. This chain's CDR3 is CASSARLAGGGEQFF. DNA for the CDR3: TGTGCCAGTAGTGCCAGACTAGCGGGGGGTGGTGAGCAGTTCTTC.

The chain has TRBV7-9 and TRBJ1-1; 7 bases are a match to TRBD1. V trimming: 5 bases; J trimming: 4 bases; junction bases outside the gene matches: 7. In germline, CDR1 is SEHNR, CDR2 FQNEAQ (reference sequence). The CDR3 contains 14 residues. The CDR3 region is CASSQTGDGTEAFF. CDR3 DNA sequence: TGTGCCAGCAGCCAAACAGGGGACGGCACTGAAGCTTTCTTT.

The rearrangement uses TRBV28 and TRBJ1-1; D gene uncertain. Germline V lookup: CDR1 MDHEN, CDR2 SYDVKM. The CDR3 runs to 14 residues. The V gene lost 8 bases and the J gene lost 2 bases, with 15 bases spanning the gap. This chain's CDR3 is CASGLPTRNTEAFF. As DNA, the CDR3 is TGTGCCAGCGGTCTCCCGACTCGTAACACTGAAGCTTTCTTT. Variable domain in full (rest from reference TRBV28 and TRBJ1-1): DVKVTQSSRYLVKRTGEKVFLECVQDMDHENMFWYRQDPGLGLRLIYFSYDVKMKEKGDIPEGYSVSREKKERFSLILESASTNQTSMYLCASGLPTRNTEAFFGQGTRLTVV.

The chain recombines TRBV2 with TRBJ2-3, with 7 bases identical to TRBD2. CDR1 and CDR2 (germline): SNHLY, FYNNEI. This CDR3 has 16 amino acids. V dropped 5 bases and J dropped 2; count of bases not matched to a gene: 10. Here the CDR3 reads CASSLLSGASTDTQYF. DNA for the CDR3: TGTGCCAGCAGTCTACTAAGCGGGGCCTCCACAGATACGCAGTATTTT. The whole variable domain, filled in from reference TRBV2 and TRBJ2-3, reads EPEVTQTPSHQVTQMGQEVILRCVPISNHLYFYWYRQILGQKVEFLVSFYNNEISEKSEIFDDQFSVERPDGSNFTLKIRSTKLEDSAMYFCASSLLSGASTDTQYFGPGTRLTVL.

This sequence joins TRBV19 and TRBJ1-6; perhaps TRBD1 as D (6 bases). This CDR3 contains 13 residues. The V end was cut by 10 bases, the J end by 9 bases, with 16 bases between. The germline gives CDR1 LNHDA, CDR2 SQIVND (reference sequence). CDR3 DNA sequence: TGTGCCACCAGTGGGCAGGGGTTTTCACCCCTCCACTTT. Translation: CATSGQGFSPLHF.

Concerning this clone itself: Other DNA sequences in this specimen translate into the identical CDR3. The chain has TRBV11-1 and TRBJ2-5; tentatively, D is TRBD2 (5 bases). The V end lost 0 bases, the J end lost 2 bases, and 10 bases lay between the germline ends. Germline V gives CDR1 SGHAT, CDR2 FQDESV (reference sequence). The CDR3 totals 15 residues. The CDR3 reads CASSLAEGRQETQYF. The CDR3, as DNA: TGTGCCAGCAGCTTAGCCGAGGGCAGGCAAGAGACCCAGTACTTC.

This chain connects TRBV5-1 to TRBJ2-3, with 9 bases that match TRBD2. The CDR3 runs to 15 residues. The V segment lost 2 bases and the J segment 3 bases; nucleotides outside the gene matches: 4. Per germline, CDR1 SGHRS and CDR2 YFSETQ. In DNA, the CDR3 is TGCGCCAGCAGCTTCGGCGGGGGGGCAACAGATACGCAGTATTTT. It is translated as CASSFGGGATDTQYF.

The rearrangement joins TRBV6-1 to TRBJ1-6; D gene ambiguous. The CDR3 totals 15 residues. The V end lost 2 bases, the J end lost 4 bases, and 9 bases lay between the germline ends. The V gene's germline CDR1 is MNHNS and CDR2 SASEGT. The CDR3 nucleotides are TGTGCCAGCAGTGAATCGGGAGTTTATAATTCACCCCTCCACTTT. Translating gives CASSESGVYNSPLHF.

CDR3 sequence: CASSLVQGGAFF. The CDR3 DNA reads TGCGCCAGCAGCTTGGTGCAGGGAGGCGCTTTCTTT. The chain has TRBV5-1 and TRBJ1-1; the D gene is possibly TRBD1 (5 bases). Germline V lookup: CDR1 SGHRS, CDR2 YFSETQ. The V end lost 0 bases, the J end lost 11 bases, and 11 bases lay between the germline ends. The CDR3 is 12 residues long.

The rearrangement links TRBV19 to TRBJ2-7, with TRBD1 identical over 8 bases. Germline V gives CDR1 LNHDA, CDR2 SQIVND (reference sequence). CDR3 length equals 16 residues. Losses at the gene ends were 5 bases for V and 2 bases for J; bases not matched to a gene: 11. For the CDR3, the DNA is TGTGCCAGTAGTGGAACAGGGGGAGTTAGTACCTACGAGCAGTACTTC. It specifies CASSGTGGVSTYEQYF.

The chain recombines TRBV5-4 with TRBJ1-1; the D gene is possibly TRBD1 (5 bases). The CDR3 runs 16 residues. Per the germline V gene, CDR1 is SGHNT and CDR2 is YYREEE (reference sequence). V was pared by 0 bases and J by 5 bases, with 17 bases between. The CDR3 bases are TGTGCCAGCAGCTTGGAGGCGGTTCGGGGGGGGACTGAAGCTTTCTTT. This codes for CASSLEAVRGGTEAFF.

The chain couples TRBV10-3 to TRBJ1-3; D gene unclear. This CDR3 spans 14 amino acids. In germline, CDR1 is ENHRY, CDR2 SYGVKD. Deletions cut 10 bases from V and 4 bases from J, with 17 bases between. CDR3 DNA sequence: TGTGCCAGCGACGGAGGGATACAGGGAAACACCATATATTTT. Protein: CASDGGIQGNTIYF.

This chain uses TRBV7-2 with TRBJ2-3, with no clear D. The CDR3 runs 15 residues. The ends were cut back, 1 base at V and 1 base at J, with 9 bases in the middle. Germline V lookup: CDR1 SGHTA, CDR2 FQGNSA. The CDR3 loop is CASSLGEARTDTQYF. As DNA, the CDR3 is TGTGCCAGCAGCTTAGGCGAGGCCCGCACAGATACGCAGTATTTT.

CDR3 sequence: CASSPGDGTYEQYF. The DNA of the CDR3 is TGTGCCAGCAGCCCGGGGGACGGTACCTACGAGCAGTACTTC. The chain links TRBV7-2 to TRBJ2-7, with D possibly being TRBD2 (6 bases). The CDR3 is 14 residues long. Looked up from germline, CDR1 is SGHTA and CDR2 is FQGNSA. Trimming removed 5 bases at V and 2 bases at J, with 13 bases between. The variable domain in full, with the rest retrieved from reference TRBV7-2 and TRBJ2-7, is GAGVSQSPSNKVTEKGKDVELRCDPISGHTALYWYRQSLGQGLEFLIYFQGNSAPDKSGLPSDRFSAERTGGSVSTLTIQRTQQEDSAVYLCASSPGDGTYEQYFGPGTRLTVT.

This rearrangement joins TRBV28 to TRBJ1-2; no clear D. The CDR3 consists of 15 residues. Germline-derived CDR1 and CDR2 are MDHEN and SYDVKM. The germline V and J ends were trimmed by 3 bases and 5 bases, with 16 bases remaining between them. CDR3 coding DNA: TGTGCCAGCAGTTTCGCCCAGGCAGATGGTTATGGCTACACCTTC. Protein: CASSFAQADGYGYTF.

A word on this clone: A read error may produce the germline difference seen at one junction end. The rearrangement links TRBV7-2 to TRBJ1-5, with D possibly being TRBD1 (5 bases). CDR3 size: 13 residues. The germline CDR1 and CDR2 sequences are SGHTA and FQGNSA. CDR3 in amino acids: CASSPDSNQPQHF. The CDR3 coding sequence is TGTGCCAGCAGCCCTGACAGCAACCAGCCCCAGCATTTT.

This chain joins TRBV28 and TRBJ1-3, with 8 bases matching TRBD1. Unmatched junction bases numbered 7, after V lost 7 bases and J lost 2 bases. The CDR3 loop spans 15 amino acids. Germline CDR1 MDHEN, CDR2 SYDVKM. CDR3 region: CASNVQGAPGNTIYF. The CDR3, as DNA: TGTGCCAGCAATGTCCAGGGGGCTCCTGGAAACACCATATATTTT.

This sequence joins TRBV20-1 and TRBJ1-1; D unresolved. V shed 6 bases and J shed 8 bases, with 13 bases lying between them. Germline-derived CDR1 and CDR2 are DFQATT and SNEGSKA (reference sequence). The CDR3 spans 11 residues. The CDR3 bases are TGCAGTGCCAGGTCGGGGAGGGAAGCTTTCTTT. Translating gives CSARSGREAFF.

The CDR3 spells CASSARLNQPQHF. CDR3 sequence (DNA): TGTGCCAGCAGCGCCCGACTCAATCAGCCCCAGCATTTT. The chain carries TRBV5-5 and TRBJ1-5; D is ambiguous. V gave up 4 bases and J gave up 3 bases, with 8 bases separating them. This CDR3 has 13 amino acids. CDR1 is SGHKS, CDR2 YYEKEE, per germline (reference sequence).